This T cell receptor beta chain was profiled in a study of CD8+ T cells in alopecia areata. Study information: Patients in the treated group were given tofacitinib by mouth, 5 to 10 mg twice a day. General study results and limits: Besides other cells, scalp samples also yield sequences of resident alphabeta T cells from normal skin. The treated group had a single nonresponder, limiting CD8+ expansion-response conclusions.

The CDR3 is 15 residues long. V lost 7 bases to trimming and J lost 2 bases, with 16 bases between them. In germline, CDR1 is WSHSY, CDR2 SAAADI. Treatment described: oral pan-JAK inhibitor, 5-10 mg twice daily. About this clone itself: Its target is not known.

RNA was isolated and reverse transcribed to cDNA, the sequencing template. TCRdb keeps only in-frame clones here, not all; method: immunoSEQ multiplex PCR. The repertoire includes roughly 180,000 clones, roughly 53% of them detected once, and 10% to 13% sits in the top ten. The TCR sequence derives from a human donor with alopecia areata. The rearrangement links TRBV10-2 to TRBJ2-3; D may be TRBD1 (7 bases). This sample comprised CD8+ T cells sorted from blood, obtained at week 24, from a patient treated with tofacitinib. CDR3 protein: CASTGGGRYTDTQYF. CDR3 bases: TGCGCCAGCACAGGGGGAGGTCGGTACACAGATACGCAGTATTTT.